The rows below give T cell receptor beta chains drawn from one sample of a study of OX40 agonist ivuxolimab in advanced cancers. Sequencing was performed with immunoSEQ multiplex PCR; in TCRdb, only in-frame clones are kept and a portion is missing. Of just over 40,000 clones in the sample, more than 75% were seen once. The starting material was CD4+ or CD8+ T cells sorted from blood, obtained in a trial of the OX40 agonist ivuxolimab. Receptor source: an adult with an advanced solid tumor such as melanoma, head and neck, liver or kidney cancer. The CDR3 runs from the conserved cysteine through the conserved F or W. The order of the fields is clone size, V gene, J gene, D gene, CDR3 DNA, CDR3 protein. A D gene is named only where the DNA matches it firmly. Clone sizes are given selectively: once, few, many, or a class where the clone is expanded.

>NA|TRBV18|TRBJ1-1|NA
TGTGCCAGCTCACAGGGGGACACTGAAGCTTTCTTT
CASSQGDTEAFF
>NA|TRBV5-4|TRBJ2-7|TRBD1
TGTGCCAGCAGCTCGGGACAGGGGTCTCTCTACGAGCAGTACTTC
CASSSGQGSLYEQYF
>NA|TRBV11-2|TRBJ1-5|NA
TGCGCCAGCAGCCAAATCTGGAGGTGGAATCAGCCCCAGCATTTT
CASSQIWRWNQPQHF
>few|TRBV5-1|TRBJ1-1|NA
TGCGCCAGCAGCTTCGCGGGTGGCACTGAAGCTTTCTTT
CASSFAGGTEAFF
>NA|TRBV9|TRBJ1-1|NA
TGTGCCAGCAGCTGGGGACAAAACACTGAAGCTTTCTTT
CASSWGQNTEAFF
>NA|TRBV15|TRBJ2-3|NA
TGTGCCACCAGCAGAGACAAGGCCTCCACAGATACGCAGTATTTT
CATSRDKASTDTQYF
>NA|TRBV7-2|TRBJ1-2|NA
TGTGCCAGCAGCTTAGAAATGGGGGTCCGGGGTTATGGCTACACCTTC
CASSLEMGVRGYGYTF
>NA|TRBV6-5|TRBJ1-3|TRBD1
TGTGCCAGCAGTTACCAACCAGGGGGACGAAACACCATATATTTT
CASSYQPGGRNTIYF
>few|TRBV6-1|TRBJ2-7|NA
TGTGCCAGCAGTGAACTCGACAGGACGGACCACGAGCAGTACTTC
CASSELDRTDHEQYF
>NA|TRBV9|TRBJ2-7|NA
TGTGCCAGCAGCCCCCGGACCTCGCGGAACTACGAGCAGTACTTC
CASSPRTSRNYEQYF
>NA|TRBV19|TRBJ2-3|TRBD1
TGTGCCAGTAGTATGTCAGGACAGGGGGCCACAGATACGCAGTATTTT
CASSMSGQGATDTQYF
>NA|TRBV7-9|TRBJ2-2|NA
TGTGCCAGCAGCTTAGCGCTTCGGGAGAGCAACGGGGAGCTGTTTTTT
CASSLALRESNGELFF
>once|TRBV5-6|TRBJ2-1|TRBD2
TGTGCCAGCAGCTTGACTAGCGGGGGGGCCGGAGAGCAGTTCTTC
CASSLTSGGAGEQFF
>NA|TRBV7-3|TRBJ2-3|TRBD2
TGTGCCAGCAGCTCATGGACTAGCGGGAGAGAGTCGGATACGCAGTATTTT
CASSSWTSGRESDTQYF
>NA|TRBV14|TRBJ2-7|TRBD1
TGTGCCAGCAGCCCCGGGACAGGGGCCTACGAGCAGTACTTC
CASSPGTGAYEQYF
>few|TRBV4-2|TRBJ1-5|NA
TGTGCCAGCAGCCAGTCGACAGGAGATCATCGGCCCCAGCATTTT
CASSQSTGDHRPQHF
>NA|TRBV19|TRBJ2-5|NA
TGTGCCAGTAGTTGGGGGGAGACCCAGTACTTC
CASSWGETQYF
>NA|TRBV6-5|TRBJ2-2|TRBD1
TGTGCCAGCAGTTCAAGACAGGGCTTGAACACCGGGGAGCTGTTTTTT
CASSSRQGLNTGELFF
>NA|TRBV7-8|TRBJ2-7|TRBD1
TGTGCCAGCAGCTTGGCCGGGACAGGGAGCTCCTACGAGCAGTACTTC
CASSLAGTGSSYEQYF
>NA|TRBV5-1|TRBJ2-1|TRBD2
TGCGCCAGCAGCTTTAGGTATCGCGGGAGAAGGATTGACAATGAGCAGTTCTTC
CASSFRYRGRRIDNEQFF
>once|TRBV11-2|TRBJ2-3|TRBD2
TGTGCCAGCCCAGCGGGAGTGGGGACAGATACGCAGTATTTT
CASPAGVGTDTQYF
>NA|TRBV7-9|TRBJ2-7|TRBD2
TGTGCCAGCAGCGGGACGGGGGGAGACTACGAGCAGTACTTC
CASSGTGGDYEQYF
>few|TRBV7-8|TRBJ2-1|TRBD2
TGTGCCAGCAGCCCGGGACTAGCGGGAGTTCATGAGCAGTTCTTC
CASSPGLAGVHEQFF
>NA|TRBV11-3|TRBJ2-3|TRBD2
TGTGCCAGCAGCGGCCGGGGGACTAGCGGGAGTCCCGCCGGAGATACGCAGTATTTT
CASSGRGTSGSPAGDTQYF
>NA|TRBV2|TRBJ2-2|NA
TGTGCCAGCAGTGAGAGGGCAGTTTCAACCGGGGAGCTGTTTTTT
CASSERAVSTGELFF
>NA|TRBV6-5|TRBJ1-3|NA
TGTGCCAGCAGTTCTAGGGACTCTGGAAACACCATATATTTT
CASSSRDSGNTIYF
>once|TRBV7-2|TRBJ2-2|TRBD1
TGTGCCAGCAGCTTAGCAACAGGGGGCCCCGGGGAGCTGTTTTTT
CASSLATGGPGELFF
>NA|TRBV25-1|TRBJ2-5|NA
TGTGCCAGCAGTGATTGGATGCGGGATTTCCAAGAGACCCAGTACTTC
CASSDWMRDFQETQYF
>NA|TRBV11-2|TRBJ2-3|NA
TGTGCCAGCAGCTTACTTAGTTTTCGTATTGATACGCAGTATTTT
CASSLLSFRIDTQYF
>NA|TRBV14|TRBJ2-3|NA
TGTGCCAGCAGCCAACTTACGGGACTCCTAGATACGCAGTATTTT
CASSQLTGLLDTQYF
>NA|TRBV10-3|TRBJ2-1|TRBD2
TGTGCCATCAGTGAGACTCTAGCGGGAGGATACAATGAGCAGTTCTTC
CAISETLAGGYNEQFF
>NA|TRBV4-1|TRBJ2-5|NA
TGCGCCAGCAGCCAAGAGCCCAGCGCCGTGGGGCTTGAAGAGACCCAGTACTTC
CASSQEPSAVGLEETQYF
>NA|TRBV7-3|TRBJ2-3|NA
TGTGCCAGCAGCTTATCAGGGGATACGCAGTATTTT
CASSLSGDTQYF
>NA|TRBV27|TRBJ2-1|TRBD2
TGTGCCAGCAGTTTACTAGGGCGGGGGGGCGACGATGAGCAGTTCTTC
CASSLLGRGGDDEQFF
>NA|TRBV19|TRBJ2-1|NA
TGTGCCAGTAGTATGGGCGGGGTTGAGCAGTTCTTC
CASSMGGVEQFF
>NA|TRBV23-1|TRBJ1-4|NA
TGCGCCACTTTAAAAGGGCTGTCCGAATCTAATGAAAAACTGTTTTTT
CATLKGLSESNEKLFF
>NA|TRBV14|TRBJ1-2|TRBD1
TGTGCCAGCAGCCTTATCGGACAGGGCCTCTATGGCTACACCTTC
CASSLIGQGLYGYTF
>NA|TRBV4-3|TRBJ1-6|NA
TGCGCCAGCAGCCAGGACAAAGGCTCCGTCAATTCACCCCTCCACTTT
CASSQDKGSVNSPLHF
>NA|TRBV6-5|TRBJ2-1|TRBD2
TGTGCCAGCAGGGGGGGGAGTGTGTACAATGAGCAGTTCTTC
CASRGGSVYNEQFF
>NA|TRBV4-3|TRBJ1-1|NA
TGCGCCAGCAGCCAAGATAGGGGGGCTGGAACTGAAGCTTTCTTT
CASSQDRGAGTEAFF
>NA|TRBV7-6|TRBJ1-4|NA
TGTGCCAGCAGCCCAAGGATGGGGGCTAATGAAAAACTGTTTTTT
CASSPRMGANEKLFF
>NA|TRBV5-6|TRBJ1-1|TRBD1
TGTGCCAGCAGCTTGGAGGGGGCAGGGACGGCTTTCTTT
CASSLEGAGTAFF